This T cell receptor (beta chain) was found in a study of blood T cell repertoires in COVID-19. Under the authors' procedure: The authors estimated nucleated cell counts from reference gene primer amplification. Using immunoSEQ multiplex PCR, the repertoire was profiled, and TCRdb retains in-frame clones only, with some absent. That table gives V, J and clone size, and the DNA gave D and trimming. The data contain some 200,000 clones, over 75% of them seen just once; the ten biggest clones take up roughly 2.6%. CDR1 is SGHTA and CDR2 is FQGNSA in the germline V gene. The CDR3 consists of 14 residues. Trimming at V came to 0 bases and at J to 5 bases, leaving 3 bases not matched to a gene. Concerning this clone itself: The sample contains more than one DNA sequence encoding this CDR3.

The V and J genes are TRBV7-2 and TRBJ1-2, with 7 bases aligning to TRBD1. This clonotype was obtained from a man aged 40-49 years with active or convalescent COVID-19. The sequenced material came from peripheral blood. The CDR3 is CASSLAGGGYGYTF. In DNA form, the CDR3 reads TGTGCCAGCAGCTTAGCAGGGGGCGGGTATGGCTACACCTTC.